Each of the 17 T cell receptor beta chains below was sequenced from the same sample in a study of Ad26.COV2.S vaccination and SARS-CoV-2 variants. Assay used: immunoSEQ multiplex PCR; TCRdb lists only in-frame clones, some missing. Seen here are roughly 700,000 clones, 89% observed once, and the top ten hold approximately 1.5%. Treatment: about 20 received Ad26.COV2.S at low or high dose, single or two shots; five or six received placebo; per-sample allocation not given. Collection of the samples took place on day 63 after the first injection of vaccine or placebo. Specimen: peripheral blood, collected in a trial of Ad26.COV2.S vaccine versus placebo. The receptors stem from a person aged 18 to 59 who received the Ad26.COV2.S COVID-19 vaccine or a placebo.

The V and J genes are TRBV11-2 and TRBJ1-5; no definite D call. The CDR3 contains 14 residues. V shed 5 bases and J shed 4 bases, with 12 bases lying between them. Germline-derived CDR1 and CDR2 are SGHAT and FQNNGV. The CDR3 here is CASSRGVRNQPQHF. CDR3 DNA sequence: TGTGCCAGCAGCCGAGGTGTCCGAAATCAGCCCCAGCATTTT. The complete variable domain, with remaining parts taken from reference TRBV11-2 and TRBJ1-5, reads EAGVAQSPRYKIIEKRQSVAFWCNPISGHATLYWYQQILGQGPKLLIQFQNNGVVDDSQLPKDRFSAERLKGVDSTLKIQPAKLEDSAVYLCASSRGVRNQPQHFGDGTRLSIL.

As DNA, the CDR3 is TGTGCCAGTAGTCAGGTATCGGGAGCGCAGGGGACCCAGTACTTC. It yields the protein CASSQVSGAQGTQYF. The V gene is TRBV19, the J gene TRBJ2-5; possible D gene TRBD2, 6 bases. CDR1 LNHDA and CDR2 SQIVND come from the germline V gene (reference sequence). Trimming removed 5 bases at V and 7 bases at J, with 20 bases between. The CDR3 consists of 15 residues.

The chain carries TRBV7-2 and TRBJ2-1, with TRBD2 matching over 7 bases. The CDR3 totals 15 residues. V lost 5 bases, J lost 4 bases, and 8 bases stayed unmatched. Germline assignment: CDR1 SGHTA and CDR2 FQGNSA. CDR3 protein: CASSTRDYPYNEQFF. In DNA form, the CDR3 reads TGTGCCAGCAGCACGAGGGACTACCCGTACAATGAGCAGTTCTTC.

The rearrangement uses TRBV19 and TRBJ1-5; the D is unclear. CDR3 length: 13 residues. Germline V gene sequence: CDR1 LNHDA, CDR2 SQIVND (reference sequence). Trimming removed 0 bases from V and 7 bases from J, with 7 bases in between. Here the CDR3 reads CASSIDAEQPQHF. CDR3 in DNA: TGTGCCAGTAGTATAGATGCAGAACAGCCCCAGCATTTT.

The genes are TRBV7-8 and TRBJ1-6, with unresolved D. Germline CDR1 SGHVS, CDR2 FQNEAQ. This CDR3 is 12 amino acids long. The germline V and J ends were trimmed by 1 base and 7 bases, with 2 bases remaining between them. CDR3 in DNA: TGTGCCAGCAGCTTAGTCAATTCACCCCTCCACTTT. Residues: CASSLVNSPLHF.

V usage is TRBV27 and J usage is TRBJ2-3, with 8 bases matching TRBD1. This CDR3 has 14 amino acids. The J segment lost 1 base and the V segment lost 9 bases, leaving 6 bases of the junction unmatched. CDR1 is MNHEY, CDR2 SMNVEV, per germline (reference sequence). In DNA, the CDR3 is TGTGCCAGTCGGACAGGGTCTGGCACAGATACGCAGTATTTT. Translated, it gives CASRTGSGTDTQYF.

This sequence joins TRBV5-1 and TRBJ2-2, with a possible D match to TRBD1 (5 bases). CDR1 is SGHRS, CDR2 YFSETQ, per germline. V was cut by 0 bases and J by 7 bases, with 16 bases left in between. The CDR3 loop spans 16 amino acids. The CDR3 spells CASSLAFRTRGGELFF. The CDR3 bases are TGCGCCAGCAGCTTGGCCTTCAGGACAAGGGGCGGGGAGCTGTTTTTT. Supplemented by reference TRBV5-1 and TRBJ2-2, the full variable domain reads KAGVTQTPRYLIKTRGQQVTLSCSPISGHRSVSWYQQTPGQGLQFLFEYFSETQRNKGNFPGRFSGRQFSNSRSEMNVSTLELGDSALYLCASSLAFRTRGGELFFGEGSRLTVL.

The gene calls are TRBV20-1 and TRBJ2-7; D is perhaps TRBD2 (6 bases). The CDR3 is made up of 14 amino acids. The V gene's germline CDR1 is DFQATT and CDR2 SNEGSKA (reference sequence). V lost 3 bases and J lost 2, with 14 bases in between. CDR3: CSASEAGRTYEQYF. The DNA of the CDR3 is TGCAGTGCTAGTGAGGCGGGAAGGACCTACGAGCAGTACTTC.

The chain employs TRBV6-4 and TRBJ2-5, with D possibly being TRBD1 or TRBD2 (6 bases each). Trimming stripped 0 bases from V and 10 bases from J, with 12 bases between. The germline V gene encodes CDR1 MRHNA and CDR2 SNTAGT. CDR3 size: 13 residues. CDR3 amino acids: CASSDSTGAHQYF. Here the CDR3 DNA reads TGTGCCAGCAGTGACTCAACGGGGGCCCACCAGTACTTC.

V is TRBV5-5 and J is TRBJ2-5; possible D gene TRBD1, 6 bases. This CDR3 comprises 16 residues. From germline, CDR1 is SGHKS and CDR2 YYEKEE (reference sequence). Trimming cost V 4 bases and J 0 bases, with 16 bases left between them. The CDR3 here is CASSGDMTVYQETQYF. CDR3 DNA: TGTGCCAGCAGCGGGGACATGACAGTGTACCAAGAGACCCAGTACTTC.

The rearrangement uses TRBV19 and TRBJ2-1, with a tentative D call TRBD2 (5 bases). Trimming stripped 11 bases from V and 0 bases from J, with 8 bases between. CDR3 size: 12 residues. Per the germline V gene, CDR1 is LNHDA and CDR2 is SQIVND (reference sequence). CDR3 protein: CACGSSYNEQFF. The CDR3 DNA reads TGTGCCTGTGGGAGCTCCTACAATGAGCAGTTCTTC.

This rearrangement joins TRBV27 to TRBJ2-3; a weak D match, TRBD2 (5 bases). From germline, CDR1 is MNHEY and CDR2 SMNVEV (reference sequence). The CDR3 is 13 residues long. Trimming took 8 bases from V and 1 from J, leaving 10 bases between them. The chain's CDR3 is CASLGLGTDTQYF. DNA of the CDR3: TGTGCCAGCCTCGGACTCGGCACAGATACGCAGTATTTT.

The CDR3 here is CAWSVRTNLGETQYF. The CDR3 DNA is TGTGCCTGGAGTGTCAGGACTAATTTGGGCGAGACCCAGTACTTC. The rearrangement joins TRBV30 to TRBJ2-5; D perhaps matches TRBD2 (6 bases). Germline V gives CDR1 GTSNPN, CDR2 SVGIG (reference sequence). This CDR3 has 15 residues. The V and J ends lost 0 bases and 5 bases respectively, with 16 bases between them.

The chain carries TRBV2 and TRBJ2-2; D is possibly TRBD2 (6 bases). The CDR3 spans 15 residues. Deletions cut 3 bases from V and 4 bases from J, with 12 bases between. Germline CDR1 SNHLY, CDR2 FYNNEI. The CDR3 DNA follows: TGTGCCAGCAGTGAGCGGGGAGGTAGCACCGGGGAGCTGTTTTTT. This gives the protein CASSERGGSTGELFF.

This sequence joins TRBV14 and TRBJ1-5; possible D gene TRBD1, 5 bases. The V gene's germline CDR1 is SGHDN and CDR2 FVKESK. V was cut by 0 bases and J by 0 bases, with 15 bases left in between. The CDR3 contains 18 residues. The CDR3 coding sequence is TGTGCCAGCAGCCAAGATCATAGGGACGGAGATAGCAATCAGCCCCAGCATTTT. This encodes CASSQDHRDGDSNQPQHF.

The chain is built from TRBV7-2 and TRBJ1-1; D is undetermined. Germline V gives CDR1 SGHTA, CDR2 FQGNSA. Between the trimmed V and J ends, which lost 3 bases and 5 bases, there was a span of 10 bases. The CDR3 is made up of 13 amino acids. The CDR3 region is CASSLAPRTEAFF. The CDR3, as DNA: TGTGCCAGCAGCTTGGCCCCGCGTACTGAAGCTTTCTTT.

CDR3 coding DNA: TGTGCCATCGCCCCCGGGACAGGGTTTTACAATGAGCAGTTCTTC. Translated, it gives CAIAPGTGFYNEQFF. The chain joins TRBV10-3 to TRBJ2-1, with 9 bases lining up with TRBD1. The V gene's germline CDR1 is ENHRY and CDR2 SYGVKD. The V segment lost 8 bases and the J segment 4 bases; nucleotides outside the gene matches: 9. The CDR3 loop spans 15 amino acids.